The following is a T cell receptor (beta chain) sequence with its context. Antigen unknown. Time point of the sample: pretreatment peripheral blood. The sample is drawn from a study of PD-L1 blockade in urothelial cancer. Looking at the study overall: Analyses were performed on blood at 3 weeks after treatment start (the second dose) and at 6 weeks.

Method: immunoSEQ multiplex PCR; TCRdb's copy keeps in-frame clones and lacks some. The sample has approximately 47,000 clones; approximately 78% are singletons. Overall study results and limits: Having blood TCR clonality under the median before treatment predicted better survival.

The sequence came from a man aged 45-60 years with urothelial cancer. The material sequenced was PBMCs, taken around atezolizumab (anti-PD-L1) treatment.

The CDR3 DNA reads as TGCGCCAGCAGCTTCGGGACTAATGAAAAACTGTTTTTT. Its protein product is CASSFGTNEKLFF. This sequence joins TRBV5-1 and TRBJ1-4; D ambiguous. V was trimmed by 2 bases and J by 2 bases, leaving 4 bases between them. The CDR3 sequence is 13 residues long. CDR1 and CDR2 (germline): SGHRS, YFSETQ.